The 3 T cell receptor beta chains reported below all come from one sample, sequenced in a study of blood T cell repertoires in COVID-19. Only in-frame clones appear in the TCRdb table, and some are missing; sequencing was by immunoSEQ multiplex PCR. Counted here are about 140,000 clones, around 90% occurring once; the ten biggest clones make up more than 1.5%. The sample taken for sequencing was peripheral blood. These TCRs come from a woman aged 60-70 years with acute or convalescent COVID-19.

This sequence joins TRBV5-1 and TRBJ1-5; tentatively, D is TRBD1 (5 bases). The CDR3 runs 15 residues. CDR1 is SGHRS, CDR2 YFSETQ, per germline. Trimming took off 5 bases at V and 4 bases at J, with 16 bases between the two ends. CDR3 in amino acids: CASRASGNLNQPQHF. The CDR3 region has the DNA TGCGCCAGCAGAGCCTCAGGGAACCTAAATCAGCCCCAGCATTTT.

V is TRBV11-2 and J is TRBJ1-1; possibly TRBD1 for D (5 bases). This CDR3 has 15 amino acids. The germline CDR1 and CDR2 sequences are SGHAT and FQNNGV. With 2 bases removed from V and 2 bases from J, the gap between germline ends came to 12 bases. The CDR3 loop reads CASSLQGGLNTEAFF. The CDR3 bases are TGTGCCAGCAGCTTACAGGGCGGCTTAAACACTGAAGCTTTCTTT.

The chain links TRBV28 to TRBJ1-2; TRBD1 might be the D (6 bases). There are 16 residues in the CDR3. CDR1 MDHEN and CDR2 SYDVKM come from the germline V gene. The V and J ends lost 4 bases and 5 bases respectively, with 20 bases between them. The CDR3, as DNA: TGTGCCAGCAGTTCATACGGACAGATTCTTGGGTATGGCTACACCTTC. Its translation is CASSSYGQILGYGYTF.